The rows below give T cell receptor beta chains drawn from one sample of a study of T cell responses to AZD1222 COVID-19 vaccine. The protocol was immunoSEQ multiplex PCR, while the TCRdb copy is restricted to in-frame clones and leaves out a portion. The sample contains about 150,000 clones, 93% of which appear only once. The material was peripheral blood, obtained on day 0 of AZD1222 vaccination. Receptors originate from an adult in good health. Each CDR3 is given with its conserved first and last residue. D genes are given only for firm matches. Clone size is not always given. Where it is, it says once, few, many or a class for expanded clones.

clone size,V gene,CDR3 length,D gene,J gene,CDR3 DNA,CDR3 protein
NA,TRBV7-9,14,NA,TRBJ1-4,TGTGCCAGCAGCTTATGGGGTCCTAATGAAAAACTGTTTTTT,CASSLWGPNEKLFF
NA,TRBV6-6,11,TRBD1,TRBJ1-2,TGTGCCAGCACTCTACAGGGGCGGGTCACCTTC,CASTLQGRVTF
NA,TRBV9,15,NA,TRBJ2-3,TGTGCCAGCAGCGTAGAGGGACATAACACAGATACGCAGTATTTT,CASSVEGHNTDTQYF
NA,TRBV20-1,14,NA,TRBJ1-3,TGCAGTGCTAGTCCGGGGAGTCTGGGAAACACCATATATTTT,CSASPGSLGNTIYF
NA,TRBV10-3,16,TRBD1,TRBJ2-2,TGTGCCATCAGTGAGTCGATAGGACAGGACACCGGGGAGCTGTTTTTT,CAISESIGQDTGELFF
once,TRBV7-2,12,NA,TRBJ1-2,TGTGCCAGCAGCTTAATGGGAGATGGCTACACCTTC,CASSLMGDGYTF
NA,TRBV4-1,16,NA,TRBJ1-2,TGCGCCAGCAGACCCGAACAGGGAGGTTGGAACTATGGCTACACCTTC,CASRPEQGGWNYGYTF
NA,TRBV29-1,13,NA,TRBJ2-3,TGCAGCGTTAATTACAGATTCACAGATACGCAGTATTTT,CSVNYRFTDTQYF
NA,TRBV4-1,19,NA,TRBJ1-2,TGCGCCAGCAGCCAAGACCTATCGAGGGGACACCGGGTGGAATATGGCTACACCTTC,CASSQDLSRGHRVEYGYTF
NA,TRBV11-1,14,NA,TRBJ2-1,TGTGCCAGCAGCTTTGGCGGGGTCCTCAATGAGCAGTTCTTC,CASSFGGVLNEQFF
NA,TRBV19,14,TRBD1,TRBJ2-1,TGTGCCAGTAATGGACAGGGAGTGTACAATGAGCAGTTCTTC,CASNGQGVYNEQFF
NA,TRBV6-5,14,NA,TRBJ1-3,TGTGCCAGCAGTAGACCAGGGTCCGGAAACACCATATATTTT,CASSRPGSGNTIYF
NA,TRBV6-5,14,NA,TRBJ1-5,TGTGCCAGCAGACGGACAGCGCGGAATCAGCCCCAGCATTTT,CASRRTARNQPQHF
NA,TRBV3-1/TRBV3-2,17,TRBD2,TRBJ2-1,TGTGCCAGCAGCCAAGATAACCCTAGCGGGAGTGGGGATGAGCAGTTCTTC,CASSQDNPSGSGDEQFF
NA,TRBV28,13,NA,TRBJ2-5,TGTGCCAGCCTTTTAAGGGGTGCAGAGACCCAGTACTTC,CASLLRGAETQYF
NA,TRBV2,14,NA,TRBJ1-5,TGTGCCAGCAGTGAAGCGCAGGGCCATCAGCCCCAGCATTTT,CASSEAQGHQPQHF
NA,TRBV18,17,TRBD2,TRBJ2-3,TGTGCCAGCTCTCAAAGACTAGCGGGAGGATCGGGCGCCACGCAGTATTTT,CASSQRLAGGSGATQYF
NA,TRBV11-2,13,NA,TRBJ2-3,TGTGCCAGCAGCTTAGAGGGAGCAGATACGCAGTATTTT,CASSLEGADTQYF
few,TRBV19,15,TRBD1,TRBJ2-5,TGTGCCAGTAGTAGAAGACAGGGGGCAGGAGAGACCCAGTACTTC,CASSRRQGAGETQYF
NA,TRBV7-9,17,NA,TRBJ1-5,TGTGCCAGCAGCGAGGGGGGGACATCAACCGCCAGGCAGCCCCAGCATTTT,CASSEGGTSTARQPQHF
few,TRBV18,16,NA,TRBJ2-3,TGTGCCAGCTCACCAACGGGACGTAAAGTCACAGATACGCAGTATTTT,CASSPTGRKVTDTQYF
NA,TRBV2,15,NA,TRBJ2-7,TGTGCCAGCAGTCCCCCGGACCGATATACCTACGAGCAGTACTTC,CASSPPDRYTYEQYF
NA,TRBV3-1/TRBV3-2,14,NA,TRBJ2-7,TGTGCCAGCAGCCAAGACGCGGGGATGTACGAGCAGTACTTC,CASSQDAGMYEQYF
NA,TRBV5-1,16,TRBD1,TRBJ2-7,TGCGCCAGCAGCTTGGGGCCCACAGGGGGCTCCTACGAGCAGTACTTC,CASSLGPTGGSYEQYF
NA,TRBV12-3/TRBV12-4,11,NA,TRBJ2-3,TGTGCCAGCAGTTTAGCAGATACGCAGTATTTT,CASSLADTQYF
NA,TRBV4-1,18,NA,TRBJ2-3,TGCGCCAGCAGCCAAGACTCGGTTGGAGGGGGGAACACAGATACGCAGTATTTT,CASSQDSVGGGNTDTQYF